One and the same sample provided the 22 T cell receptor beta chains below, sequenced in a study of T cell clonality in common variable immunodeficiency (dated by TCRdb to between 2015 and 2016). For these receptors, no antigen is known. The library was generated by the immunoSEQ multiplex PCR assay. Imported from immuneACCESS, the table was reduced by TCRdb to in-frame sequences with V and J called. These copies leave out some clones; in studies compared against another copy, an unresolved V gene accounts for under half, and the cause of the remainder is not known. The sample table holds 15,000 to 16,000 clones. The ten largest clonotypes hold roughly 4.9% of the sample. Summary of the overall study and its limitations: Fewer deletions and N-nucleotide insertions were reportedly observed in CVID TCRbeta sequences, and highly modified clones with 13 or more V deletions were reportedly absent from CVID TCRbeta sequences.

The source material was peripheral blood mononuclear cells. The receptors were sampled from a human donor with common variable immunodeficiency.

In regard to this clone: The sequence runs out 3 residues before the end of the CDR3; the remainder is reconstructed from the germline J gene. The chain employs TRBV18 and TRBJ2-7; a weak D match, TRBD1 (7 bases). Per the germline V gene, CDR1 is KGHSH and CDR2 is LQKENI. This CDR3 region has 19 residues. Trimming removed 5 bases at V and 3 bases at J, with 29 bases between. CDR3 bases read: TGTGCCAGCTCATCGGGCCTCCTCAGGGGGGAGTGGCAATTCTACGAG. The encoded protein is CASSSGLLRGEWQFYE. In full, the CDR3 reads CASSSGLLRGEWQFYEQYF.

Turning to this clone: The read falls 3 residues short of the CDR3 end, and the missing part is taken from the germline J gene. This chain connects TRBV19 to TRBJ2-5; 8 nucleotides align to TRBD2. This CDR3 contains 15 residues. V dropped 6 bases and J dropped 5; count of bases not matched to a gene: 11. Looked up from germline, CDR1 is LNHDA and CDR2 is SQIVND (reference sequence). Incomplete CDR3 DNA: TGTGCCAGTAGCTCCCGTCCGACTAGCGAGGAGACC. Amino acid sequence: CASSSRPTSEET. The complete CDR3 sequence is CASSSRPTSEETQYF.

On this clone itself: The CDR3 extends 3 residues past the end of the read, so its final part is completed from the germline J gene. V is TRBV18 and J is TRBJ1-4; D may be TRBD1 (6 bases). The V gene lost 6 bases and the J gene lost 4 bases, with 18 bases spanning the gap. The CDR3 has 16 residues. The germline gives CDR1 KGHSH, CDR2 LQKENI. The covered CDR3 bases are TGTGCCAGCTCCGTATATCAGACAGGTTTTAATGAAAAA. Its translation: CASSVYQTGFNEK. The full CDR3 reads CASSVYQTGFNEKLFF. The entire variable domain, with the rest obtained from reference TRBV18 and TRBJ1-4, is as follows: NAGVMQNPRHLVRRRGQEARLRCSPMKGHSHVYWYRQLPEEGLKFMVYLQKENIIDESGMPKERFSAEFPKEGPSILRIQQVVRGDSAAYFCASSVYQTGFNEKLFFGSGTQLSVL.

This clone ranks as medium-sized in terms of frequency. The read ends 3 residues before the CDR3 terminus; that terminus is restored from the germline J gene. The rearrangement uses TRBV5-4 and TRBJ2-5; 7 bases are a match to TRBD1. V lost 4 bases, J lost 2 bases, and 5 bases stayed unmatched. The CDR3 has 14 amino acids. The V gene's germline CDR1 is SGHNT and CDR2 YYREEE (reference sequence). The CDR3 reads CASSRDSEQETQYF. Partial CDR3 DNA: TGTGCCAGCAGCCGGGACAGTGAACAAGAGACC.

Comment on this clone: The CDR3 end lies 3 residues beyond the end of the read and is filled in from the germline J gene. The chain uses TRBV18 and TRBJ1-2, with 7 positions matching TRBD1. CDR1 and CDR2 (germline): KGHSH, LQKENI. Germline trimming cut 6 bases from V and 3 bases from J; bases unmatched to any gene: 7. CDR3 length: 14 residues. The CDR3 region is CASSLGTEDYGYTF. The CDR3 DNA, read in part, is TGTGCCAGCTCCCTTGGGACAGAGGACTATGGC.

With regard to this clone: The observed sequence ends 3 residues before the CDR3 terminus, with the missing tail filled in from the germline J gene. The chain uses TRBV18 and TRBJ2-1; D is possibly TRBD1 (6 bases). The V and J ends lost 3 bases and 0 bases respectively, with 12 bases between them. CDR3 size: 16 residues. The germline CDR1 and CDR2 sequences are KGHSH and LQKENI. The CDR3 protein is CASSPRTDLSYNEQFF. CDR3 bases read: TGTGCCAGCTCACCGAGGACAGACCTCTCCTACAATGAG.

This clone is identified as medium-sized (0.01 to 0.1%) from frequency. The read falls 3 residues short of the CDR3 end, and the missing part is taken from the germline J gene. This chain joins TRBV14 and TRBJ2-2, with 7 bases identical to TRBD1. Unmatched junction bases numbered 10, after V lost 3 bases and J lost 6 bases. The germline gives CDR1 SGHDN, CDR2 FVKESK. This CDR3 contains 16 residues. The CDR3 loop is CASSQLTGLDPGELFF. The part of the CDR3 DNA that was read is TGTGCCAGCAGCCAGTTGACAGGGCTCGATCCCGGGGAG.

As for this clone: Sequencing ends 3 residues short of the CDR3 end; the germline J gene provides the rest. The chain combines TRBV7-2 with TRBJ2-5, with 7 bases lining up with TRBD2. Germline V gene sequence: CDR1 SGHTA, CDR2 FQGNSA. The CDR3 totals 15 residues. After removal of 1 base from V and 2 bases from J, the junction contained 4 bases not matched to a gene. Partial CDR3 DNA: TGTGCCAGCAGCTTAGGTTGGGGGGGACAAGAGACC. As protein: CASSLGWGGQET. The CDR3, in full, reads CASSLGWGGQETQYF.

The CDR3 sequence is CASSLYPGQNTEAFF. CDR3 DNA (partial): TGTGCCAGCAGCCTTTATCCGGGACAGAACACTGAA. The chain recombines TRBV7-9 with TRBJ1-1; tentatively, D is TRBD1 (6 bases). The read falls 3 residues short of the CDR3 end, and the missing part is taken from the germline J gene. The V and J ends lost 5 bases and 1 base respectively, with 14 bases between them. Germline V gene data show CDR1 as SEHNR and CDR2 as FQNEAQ (reference sequence). This CDR3 comprises 15 residues.

On this clone: The read finishes 3 residues shy of the CDR3 end, and the germline J gene is used to complete it. The genes are TRBV20-1 and TRBJ1-2, with TRBD1 matching over 9 bases. CDR3 length equals 15 residues. The V segment lost 0 bases and the J segment 5 bases; nucleotides outside the gene matches: 7. Germline V gene lookup returns CDR1 DFQATT and CDR2 SNEGSKA (reference sequence). The sequenced CDR3 bases are TGCAGTGCTAGAGATCTAATGGGACAGGGTTATGGC. Translation: CSARDLMGQGYG. The whole CDR3 protein is CSARDLMGQGYGYTF.

Points on this clone: Sequencing ends 3 residues short of the CDR3 end; the germline J gene provides the rest. The rearrangement uses TRBV29-1 and TRBJ2-3; TRBD2 matches 9 bases. The CDR3 loop spans 13 amino acids. The germline CDR1 and CDR2 sequences are SQVTM and ANQGSEA. V dropped 5 bases and J dropped 3; count of bases not matched to a gene: 3. This chain's CDR3 is CSVSGRRTDTQYF. The covered CDR3 bases are TGCAGCGTTAGCGGGAGGAGAACAGATACG.

A word on this clone: The read stops 3 residues short of the end of the CDR3; the missing end is completed from the germline J gene. This chain connects TRBV29-1 to TRBJ2-1, with 10 nucleotides matching TRBD2. With V trimmed by 7 bases and J by 9 bases, 9 bases remained unmatched. Germline assignment: CDR1 SQVTM and CDR2 ANQGSEA. CDR3 length equals 13 residues. The CDR3 bases that were read are TGCAGCGCCCCTGTGGTAGCGGGGGGTGAG. This gives the protein CSAPVVAGGE. In full, the CDR3 reads CSAPVVAGGEQFF.

In the case of this clone: The read finishes 3 residues shy of the CDR3 end, and the germline J gene is used to complete it. The chain couples TRBV29-1 to TRBJ1-1; weak D call: TRBD1 (5 bases). Germline CDR1 reads SQVTM; CDR2 reads ANQGSEA. CDR3 length: 14 residues. Trimming removed 8 bases from V and 0 bases from J, with 16 bases in between. Here the CDR3 reads CSSPGEGMNTEAFF. The CDR3 DNA, read in part, is TGCAGCTCCCCGGGAGAGGGGATGAACACTGAA.

Comments on this clone: The read falls 3 residues short of the CDR3 end, and the missing part is taken from the germline J gene. J is TRBJ2-3 and V is TRBV12-3 or TRBV12-4, with D possibly being TRBD2 (7 bases). V was shortened by 3 bases and J by 2 bases, with 9 bases between the two germline ends. The CDR3 spans 14 residues. Here the CDR3 reads CASSLGGHTDTQYF. CDR3 DNA, as far as it was read: TGTGCCAGCAGTTTGGGGGGGCACACAGATACG.

About this clone itself: The read stops 3 residues short of the end of the CDR3; the missing end is completed from the germline J gene. V gene TRBV20-1 combines with J gene TRBJ2-3; no reliable D call. There are 14 residues in the CDR3. The V gene lost 4 bases and the J gene lost 0 bases, with 11 bases spanning the gap. Germline assignment: CDR1 DFQATT and CDR2 SNEGSKA (reference sequence). Here the CDR3 reads CSATYSFSTDTQYF. Partial CDR3 DNA: TGCAGTGCTACCTACAGCTTTAGCACAGATACG.

As concerns this clone: The read finishes 3 residues shy of the CDR3 end, and the germline J gene is used to complete it. This sequence joins TRBV20-1 and TRBJ2-7, with a tentative D call TRBD1 (5 bases). V was cut by 1 base and J by 3 bases, with 7 bases left in between. Per the germline V gene, CDR1 is DFQATT and CDR2 is SNEGSKA (reference sequence). The CDR3 is 12 amino acids. The CDR3 spells CSARGQLYEQYF. The covered CDR3 bases are TGCAGTGCTAGAGGACAGCTCTACGAG.

About this clone: Read coverage stops 3 residues before the CDR3 terminus; the germline J gene supplies the remainder. The V call is TRBV7-8, the J call TRBJ1-3, with 10 positions matching TRBD1. Trimming removed 0 bases from V and 2 bases from J; junction bases left unmatched: 1. The CDR3 extends over 16 amino acids. The V gene's germline CDR1 is SGHVS and CDR2 FQNEAQ. The part of the CDR3 DNA that was read is TGTGCCAGCAGCTTAGCGACAGGGGGCACTGGAAACACC. This codes for CASSLATGGTGNT. The CDR3 as a whole reads CASSLATGGTGNTIYF.

Of note for this clone: The read halts 3 residues ahead of the CDR3 end, with the missing end drawn from the germline J gene. The V call is TRBV7-9, the J call TRBJ2-5, with 9 bases aligning to TRBD1. Germline V gene sequence: CDR1 SEHNR, CDR2 FQNEAQ (reference sequence). The V segment lost 3 bases and the J segment 4 bases; nucleotides outside the gene matches: 6. The CDR3 is made up of 15 amino acids. CDR3 amino acids: CASSFGTGTRETQYF. The CDR3 bases that were read are TGTGCCAGCAGCTTCGGGACAGGGACCCGAGAGACC.

Concerning this clone: The CDR3 is cut off 3 residues early in the read; its end comes from the germline J gene. The V call is TRBV7-2, the J call TRBJ2-7, with D perhaps TRBD2 (6 bases). This CDR3 contains 15 residues. V lost 2 bases and J 6 bases, leaving 17 bases between the germline ends. CDR1 and CDR2 (germline): SGHTA, FQGNSA. Incomplete CDR3 DNA: TGTGCCAGCAGCTTATTTGGAGCGGGCAGTGGCGAG. Protein sequence: CASSLFGAGSGE. The whole CDR3 sequence reads CASSLFGAGSGEQYF.

Details on this clone: The sequenced fragment ends 3 residues before the CDR3 boundary, so the rest is inferred from the germline J gene. The rearrangement uses TRBV20-1 and TRBJ2-5, with no clear D. CDR3 length: 12 residues. V was cut by 5 bases and J by 4 bases, with 11 bases left in between. From germline, CDR1 is DFQATT and CDR2 SNEGSKA (reference sequence). The CDR3 region is CSALPDIETQYF. CDR3 DNA, as far as it was read: TGCAGTGCTCTGCCAGATATAGAGACC.

Regarding this clone: Read sequence stops 3 residues before the CDR3 end, and the germline J gene provides the missing end. The chain couples TRBV10-3 to TRBJ1-1, with a possible D match to TRBD1 (5 bases). V dropped 6 bases and J dropped 1 base, with 9 bases sitting between them. Germline V gene data show CDR1 as ENHRY and CDR2 as SYGVKD. There are 13 residues in the CDR3. Incomplete CDR3 DNA: TGTGCCATCAGGCCAACAGGGAACACTGAA. It yields the protein CAIRPTGNTE. The entire CDR3 protein reads CAIRPTGNTEAFF.

Comments on this clone: With the read ending 3 residues before the CDR3 end, the germline J gene is used to fill in that end. This chain joins TRBV7-2 and TRBJ2-1, with 11 bases that match TRBD1. The CDR3 is 15 residues long. Unmatched junction bases numbered 2, after V lost 1 base and J lost 6 bases. Germline V gene data show CDR1 as SGHTA and CDR2 as FQGNSA. CDR3 DNA (partial): TGTGCCAGCAGCTTAGTGGGGACAGGGGGCAATGAG. It translates to CASSLVGTGGNE. The full-length CDR3 reads as CASSLVGTGGNEQFF.